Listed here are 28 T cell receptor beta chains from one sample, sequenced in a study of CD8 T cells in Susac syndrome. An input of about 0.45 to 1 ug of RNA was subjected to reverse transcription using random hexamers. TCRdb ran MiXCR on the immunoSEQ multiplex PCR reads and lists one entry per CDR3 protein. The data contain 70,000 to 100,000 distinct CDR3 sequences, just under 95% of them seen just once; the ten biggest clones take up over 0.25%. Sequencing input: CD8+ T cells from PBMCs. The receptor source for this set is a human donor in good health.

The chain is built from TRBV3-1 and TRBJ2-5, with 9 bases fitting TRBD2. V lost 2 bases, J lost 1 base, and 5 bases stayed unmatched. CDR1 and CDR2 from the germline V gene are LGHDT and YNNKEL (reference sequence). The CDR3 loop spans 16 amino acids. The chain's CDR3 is CASSQRSSGIQETQYF. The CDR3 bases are TGTGCCAGCAGCCAAAGGTCTAGCGGGATCCAAGAGACCCAGTACTTC.

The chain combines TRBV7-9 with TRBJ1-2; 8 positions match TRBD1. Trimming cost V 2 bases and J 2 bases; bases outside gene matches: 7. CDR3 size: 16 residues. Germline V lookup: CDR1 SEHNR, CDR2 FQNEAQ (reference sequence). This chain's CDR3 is CASSLNRQGYNYGYTF. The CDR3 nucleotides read TGTGCCAGCAGCTTAAACCGACAGGGGTACAACTATGGCTACACCTTC.

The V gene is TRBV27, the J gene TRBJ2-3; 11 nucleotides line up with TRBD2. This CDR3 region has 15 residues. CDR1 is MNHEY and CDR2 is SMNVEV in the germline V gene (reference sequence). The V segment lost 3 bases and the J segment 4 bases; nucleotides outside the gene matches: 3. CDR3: CASSFISGGADTQYF. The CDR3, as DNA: TGTGCCAGCAGTTTTATTAGCGGGGGGGCAGATACGCAGTATTTT.

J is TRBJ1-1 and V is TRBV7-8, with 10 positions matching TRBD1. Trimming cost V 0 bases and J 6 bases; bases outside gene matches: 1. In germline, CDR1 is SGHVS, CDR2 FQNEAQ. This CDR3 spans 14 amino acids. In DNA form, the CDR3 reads TGTGCCAGCAGCTTAGCCGGGACAGGGGCTGAAGCTTTCTTT. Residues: CASSLAGTGAEAFF.

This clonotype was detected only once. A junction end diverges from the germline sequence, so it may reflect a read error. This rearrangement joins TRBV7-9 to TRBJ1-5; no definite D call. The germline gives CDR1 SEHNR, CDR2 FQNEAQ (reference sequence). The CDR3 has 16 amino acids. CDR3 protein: CASSLGTAGSNQPQQF. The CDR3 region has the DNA TGTGCCAGCAGCTTAGGGACGGCCGGGAGCAATCAGCCCCAGCAATTT.

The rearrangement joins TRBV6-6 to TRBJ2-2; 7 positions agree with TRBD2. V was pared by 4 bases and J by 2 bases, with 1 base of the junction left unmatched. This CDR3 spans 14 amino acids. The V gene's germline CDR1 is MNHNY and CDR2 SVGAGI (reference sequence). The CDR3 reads CASSSGLNTGELFF. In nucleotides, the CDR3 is TGTGCCAGCAGTTCGGGACTAAACACCGGGGAGCTGTTTTTT.

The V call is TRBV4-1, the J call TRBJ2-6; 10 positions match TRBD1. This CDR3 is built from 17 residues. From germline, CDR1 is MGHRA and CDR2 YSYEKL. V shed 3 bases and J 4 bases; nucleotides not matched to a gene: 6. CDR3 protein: CASSHPGQGVGANVLTF. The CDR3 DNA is TGCGCCAGCAGCCACCCCGGACAGGGGGTAGGGGCCAACGTCCTGACTTTC.

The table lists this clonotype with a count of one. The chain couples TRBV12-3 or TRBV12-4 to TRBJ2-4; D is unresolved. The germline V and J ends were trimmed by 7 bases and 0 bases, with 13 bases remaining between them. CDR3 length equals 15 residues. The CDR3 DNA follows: TGTGCCAGCATGACTTCAGAGTTAGCCAAAAACATTCAGTACTTC. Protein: CASMTSELAKNIQYF.

The CDR3 loop is CSVPSPPLNTEAFF. The CDR3 DNA reads as TGCAGCGTTCCCTCCCCCCCCCTGAACACTGAAGCTTTCTTT. This chain connects TRBV29-1 to TRBJ1-1; unclear D gene. The V and J ends lost 5 bases and 0 bases respectively, with 13 bases between them. The CDR3 extends over 14 amino acids. Looked up from germline, CDR1 is SQVTM and CDR2 is ANQGSEA.

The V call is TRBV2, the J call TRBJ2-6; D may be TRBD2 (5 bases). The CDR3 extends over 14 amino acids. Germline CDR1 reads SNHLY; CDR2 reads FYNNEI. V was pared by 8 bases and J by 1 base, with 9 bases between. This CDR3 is CASRSGSGANVLTF. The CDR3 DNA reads TGTGCCAGCCGTTCGGGATCTGGGGCCAACGTCCTGACTTTC.

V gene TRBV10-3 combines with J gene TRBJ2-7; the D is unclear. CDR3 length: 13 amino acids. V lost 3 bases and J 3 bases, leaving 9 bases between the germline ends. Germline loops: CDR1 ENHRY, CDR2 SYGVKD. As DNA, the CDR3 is TGTGCCATCAGTGATGACCCTTTCTACGAGCAGTACTTC. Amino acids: CAISDDPFYEQYF.

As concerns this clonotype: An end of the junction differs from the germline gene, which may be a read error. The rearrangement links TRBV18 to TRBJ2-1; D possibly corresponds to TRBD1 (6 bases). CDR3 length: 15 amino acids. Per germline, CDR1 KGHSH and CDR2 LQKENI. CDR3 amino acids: CASSPEGDFYNEQFF. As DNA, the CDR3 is TGCGCCAGCTCACCAGAGGGGGATTTCTACAATGAGCAGTTCTTC.

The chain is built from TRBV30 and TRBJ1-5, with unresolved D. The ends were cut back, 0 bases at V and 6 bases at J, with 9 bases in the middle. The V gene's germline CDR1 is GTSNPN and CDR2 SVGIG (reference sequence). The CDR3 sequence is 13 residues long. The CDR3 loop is CAWSVGKGQPQHF. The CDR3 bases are TGTGCCTGGAGTGTAGGGAAGGGTCAGCCCCAGCATTTT.

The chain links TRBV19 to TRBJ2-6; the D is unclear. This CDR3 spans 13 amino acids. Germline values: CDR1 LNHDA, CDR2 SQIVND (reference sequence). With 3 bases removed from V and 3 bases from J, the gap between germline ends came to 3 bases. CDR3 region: CASSIRGANVLTF. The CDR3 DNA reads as TGTGCCAGTAGTATTCGTGGGGCCAACGTCCTGACTTTC.

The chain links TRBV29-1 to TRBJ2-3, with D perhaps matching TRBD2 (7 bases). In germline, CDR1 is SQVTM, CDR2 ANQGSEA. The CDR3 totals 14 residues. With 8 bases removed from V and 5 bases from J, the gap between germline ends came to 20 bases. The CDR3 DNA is TGCAGCCTTGGAGGGGGGGGATATAGAGATACGCAGTATTTT. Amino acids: CSLGGGGYRDTQYF.

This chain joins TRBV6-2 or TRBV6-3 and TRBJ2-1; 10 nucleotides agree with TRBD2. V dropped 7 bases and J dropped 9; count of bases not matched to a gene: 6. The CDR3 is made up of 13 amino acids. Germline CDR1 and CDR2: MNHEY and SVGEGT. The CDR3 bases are TGTGCCAGCACCACCGGACTAGCGGCTGAGCAGTTCTTC. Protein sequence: CASTTGLAAEQFF.

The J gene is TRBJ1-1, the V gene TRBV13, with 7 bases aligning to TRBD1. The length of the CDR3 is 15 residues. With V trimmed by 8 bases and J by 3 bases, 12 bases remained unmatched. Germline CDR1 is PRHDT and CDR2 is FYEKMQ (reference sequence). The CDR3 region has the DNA TGTGCCAGCCGAATCAGGGGGGATCGGGACACTGAAGCTTTCTTT. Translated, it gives CASRIRGDRDTEAFF.

The DNA of the CDR3 is TGTGCCAGCAGCCCCGCCGCCCCCGCGAACACCGGGGAGCTGTTTTTT. Translation: CASSPAAPANTGELFF. The J gene is TRBJ2-2, the V gene TRBV27; D is unresolved. Trimming stripped 6 bases from V and 0 bases from J, with 14 bases between. This CDR3 region has 16 residues. Germline assignment: CDR1 MNHEY and CDR2 SMNVEV (reference sequence).

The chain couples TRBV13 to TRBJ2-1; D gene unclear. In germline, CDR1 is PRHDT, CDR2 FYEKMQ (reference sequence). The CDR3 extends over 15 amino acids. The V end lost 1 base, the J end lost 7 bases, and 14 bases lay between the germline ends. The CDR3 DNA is TGTGCCAGCAGCTTAGCAAGTTCAGGCGAGAATGAGCAGTTCTTC. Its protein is CASSLASSGENEQFF.

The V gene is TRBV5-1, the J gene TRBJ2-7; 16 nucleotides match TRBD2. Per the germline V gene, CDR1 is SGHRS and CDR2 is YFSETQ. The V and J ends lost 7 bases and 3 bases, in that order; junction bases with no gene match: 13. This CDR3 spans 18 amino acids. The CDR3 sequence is CASRRGLAGGPSDYEQYF. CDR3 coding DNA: TGCGCCAGCCGTAGGGGACTAGCGGGGGGGCCATCGGACTACGAGCAGTACTTC.

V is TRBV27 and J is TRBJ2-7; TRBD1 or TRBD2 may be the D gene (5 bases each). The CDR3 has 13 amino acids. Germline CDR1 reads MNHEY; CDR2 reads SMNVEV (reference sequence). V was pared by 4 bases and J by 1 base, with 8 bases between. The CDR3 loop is CASSWGGSYEQYF. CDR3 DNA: TGTGCCAGCAGTTGGGGCGGGTCCTACGAGCAGTACTTC.

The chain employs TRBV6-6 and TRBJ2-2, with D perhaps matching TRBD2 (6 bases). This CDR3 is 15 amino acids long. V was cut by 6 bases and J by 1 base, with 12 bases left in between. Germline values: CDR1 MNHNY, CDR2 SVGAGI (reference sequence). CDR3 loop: CASRYPGENTGELFF. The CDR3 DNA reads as TGTGCCAGCAGGTACCCGGGGGAGAACACCGGGGAGCTGTTTTTT.

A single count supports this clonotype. The CDR3 DNA follows: TGTGCCAGCAGTTACCCAACTGGTGATCGGACCGGGGAGCTGTTTTTT. As protein: CASSYPTGDRTGELFF. The chain couples TRBV6-6 to TRBJ2-2; D unclear. Germline V gene sequence: CDR1 MNHNY, CDR2 SVGAGI (reference sequence). The CDR3 has 16 amino acids. Trimming cost V 2 bases and J 5 bases, with 15 bases left between them.

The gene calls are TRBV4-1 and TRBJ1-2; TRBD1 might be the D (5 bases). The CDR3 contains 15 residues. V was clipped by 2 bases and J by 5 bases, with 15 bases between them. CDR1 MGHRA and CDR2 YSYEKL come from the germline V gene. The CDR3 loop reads CASSQFRGEGYGYTF. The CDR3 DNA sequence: TGCGCCAGCAGCCAATTTAGAGGGGAAGGGTATGGCTACACCTTC.

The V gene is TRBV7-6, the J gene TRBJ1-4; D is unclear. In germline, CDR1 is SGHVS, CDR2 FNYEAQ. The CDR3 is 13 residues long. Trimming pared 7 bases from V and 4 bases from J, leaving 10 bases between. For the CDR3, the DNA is TGTGCCAGCACGGGCGGGTTTAATGAAAAACTGTTTTTT. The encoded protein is CASTGGFNEKLFF.

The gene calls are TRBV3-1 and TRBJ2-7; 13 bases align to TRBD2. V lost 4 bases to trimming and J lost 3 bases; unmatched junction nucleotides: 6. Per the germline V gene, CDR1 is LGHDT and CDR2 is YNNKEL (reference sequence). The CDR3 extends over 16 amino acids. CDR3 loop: CASSPTSGGPLYEQYF. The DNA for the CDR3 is TGTGCCAGCAGCCCGACTAGCGGGGGGCCACTCTACGAGCAGTACTTC.

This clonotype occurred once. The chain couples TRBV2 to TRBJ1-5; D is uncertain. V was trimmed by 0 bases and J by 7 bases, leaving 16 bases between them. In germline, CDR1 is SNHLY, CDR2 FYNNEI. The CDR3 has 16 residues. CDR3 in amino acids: CASSEALRSGNQPQHF. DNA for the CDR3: TGTGCCAGCAGTGAAGCGCTTCGGTCTGGGAACCAGCCCCAGCATTTT.

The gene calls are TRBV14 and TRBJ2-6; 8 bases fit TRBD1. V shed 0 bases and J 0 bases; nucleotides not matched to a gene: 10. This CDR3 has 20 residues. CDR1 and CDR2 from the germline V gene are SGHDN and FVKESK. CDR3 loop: CASSQDHRGSPISGANVLTF. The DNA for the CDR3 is TGTGCCAGCAGCCAAGATCACAGGGGGAGCCCCATCTCTGGGGCCAACGTCCTGACTTTC.